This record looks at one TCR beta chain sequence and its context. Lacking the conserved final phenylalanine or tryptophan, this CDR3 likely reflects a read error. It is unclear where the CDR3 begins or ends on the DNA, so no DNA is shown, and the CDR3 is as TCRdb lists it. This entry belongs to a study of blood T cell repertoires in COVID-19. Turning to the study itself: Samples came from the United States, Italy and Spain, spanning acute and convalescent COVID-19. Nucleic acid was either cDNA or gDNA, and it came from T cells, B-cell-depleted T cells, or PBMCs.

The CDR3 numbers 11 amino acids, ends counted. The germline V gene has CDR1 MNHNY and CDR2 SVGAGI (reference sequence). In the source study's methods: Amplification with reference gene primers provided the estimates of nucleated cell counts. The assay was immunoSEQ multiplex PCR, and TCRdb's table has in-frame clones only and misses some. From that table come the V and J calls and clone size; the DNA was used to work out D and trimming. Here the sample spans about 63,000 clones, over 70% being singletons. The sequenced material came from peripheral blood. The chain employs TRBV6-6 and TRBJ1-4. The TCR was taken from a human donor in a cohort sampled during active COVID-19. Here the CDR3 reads CASRGKGGVLV.